This is a list of T cell receptor beta chains from one sample in a study of blood T cell repertoires in COVID-19. The table came from immunoSEQ multiplex PCR; TCRdb's copy has only in-frame clones and leaves some out. The sample records around 95,000 clones, almost 90% being singletons. Sequenced material: peripheral blood. The origin of the receptors is a human donor in a cohort sampled during active COVID-19. CDR3s include the opening cysteine and the closing phenylalanine or tryptophan. The order of the fields is V gene, J gene, CDR3 length, clone size, D gene, CDR3 DNA, CDR3 protein. The D gene is left open where the match is weak. Some rows mark clone size as missing; the rest say once, few, many or name a class of expanded clone.

>TRBV5-4|TRBJ2-3|16|.|TRBD2
TGTGCCAGCAGCTCCCTAGAACCGGGACTAGCCAGAAGTCAGTATTTT
CASSSLEPGLARSQYF
>TRBV28|TRBJ1-3|14|.|.
TGTGCCAGCAGCCAACCGGGGGCTGGAAACACCATATATTTT
CASSQPGAGNTIYF
>TRBV28|TRBJ1-1|14|few|.
TGTGCCAGCAGTTCACCAGGTCTGAACACTGAAGCTTTCTTT
CASSSPGLNTEAFF
>TRBV27|TRBJ2-7|16|.|TRBD2
TGTGCCAGCAGTGGGCGGGAGGAGGTCGTAGGCCACGAGCAGTACTTC
CASSGREEVVGHEQYF
>TRBV29-1|TRBJ2-7|12|.|.
TGCAGCGTTGGACAGGGAGGAAGAGAGCAGTACTTC
CSVGQGGREQYF
>TRBV29-1|TRBJ2-5|12|.|.
TGCAGCGTTGTCTGGGCGGGAGAGACCCAGTACTTC
CSVVWAGETQYF
>TRBV6-6|TRBJ1-4|15|.|.
TGTGCCAGCAGCCGGGCGGGGGCTACGAGTGAAAAACTGTTTTTT
CASSRAGATSEKLFF
>TRBV18|TRBJ2-5|12|.|.
TGTGCCAGCCGAGAGGATGGGGAGACCCAGTACTTC
CASREDGETQYF
>TRBV28|TRBJ1-1|15|.|.
TGTGCCAGCAGTTTATCAGGGGCTGGGAAGACTGAAGCTTTCTTT
CASSLSGAGKTEAFF
>TRBV11-2|TRBJ1-1|14|.|.
TGTGCCAGCAGCTTAGGACAGGCGAACACTGAAGCTTTCTTT
CASSLGQANTEAFF
>TRBV6-6|TRBJ2-1|14|.|TRBD2
TGTGCCAGCAGTTACTCGGCAGGGAGGGGTGAGCAGTTCTTC
CASSYSAGRGEQFF
>TRBV7-3|TRBJ2-5|15|once|.
TGTGCCAGCAGCTTAAACGGGCTAGCGCAAGAGACCCAGTACTTC
CASSLNGLAQETQYF
>TRBV20-1|TRBJ2-7|15|.|TRBD1
TGCAGTGCTAGTGGGGGTTGGACAGGGTCCTACGAGCAGTACTTC
CSASGGWTGSYEQYF
>TRBV19|TRBJ2-7|13|.|.
TGTGCCAGTAGTGCCCATCGGACAGCGGAGCAGTACTTC
CASSAHRTAEQYF
>TRBV9|TRBJ2-3|15|.|.
TGTGCCAGCAGCGTCGGGACATTAGGTATGGATACGCAGTATTTT
CASSVGTLGMDTQYF
>TRBV15|TRBJ2-3|17|.|.
TGTGCCACCAGCAGGGGAGGCGGGAAGCCGGGCACAGATACGCAGTATTTT
CATSRGGGKPGTDTQYF
>TRBV28|TRBJ1-5|13|once|.
TGTGCCAGCAGCGCAGGTATCAATCAGCCCCAGCATTTT
CASSAGINQPQHF
>TRBV28|TRBJ2-7|15|.|TRBD1
TGTGCCAGCAGTTCCCCAGCCGGACAGGGGCGGGAGCAGTACTTC
CASSSPAGQGREQYF
>TRBV7-2|TRBJ2-2|14|.|.
TGTGCCAGCAGCTTGAGTCTAGGCACCGGGGAGCTGTTTTTT
CASSLSLGTGELFF
>TRBV30|TRBJ1-4|14|once|.
TGTGCCTGGAGTGTACCGGGGGGCGGTGAAAAACTGTTTTTT
CAWSVPGGGEKLFF
>TRBV7-9|TRBJ1-6|13|.|.
TGTGCCAGCAGCTTAGAGAGCAATTCACCCCTCCACTTT
CASSLESNSPLHF
>TRBV7-6|TRBJ2-1|16|once|.
TGTGCCAGCAGCCCTGGTTTGGGGGCCACCTACAATGAGCAGTTCTTC
CASSPGLGATYNEQFF
>TRBV5-4|TRBJ2-7|14|.|.
TGTGCCAGCAGCTTTCGGGAGCCAGCCTACGAGCAGTACTTC
CASSFREPAYEQYF
>TRBV2|TRBJ1-4|15|once|.
TGTGCCAGCAGAGAGGGATTACGAGGAGGTGAAAAACTGTTTTTT
CASREGLRGGEKLFF
>TRBV5-1|TRBJ1-4|15|.|.
TGCGCCAGCAGCTTGGCCGTGGGGAGGCGGGAAAAACTGTTTTTT
CASSLAVGRREKLFF
>TRBV3-1/TRBV3-2|TRBJ1-1|13|.|.
TGTGCCAGCAGCCCCGATGATGGGACTGGGGCTTTCTTT
CASSPDDGTGAFF
>TRBV24-1|TRBJ1-5|16|.|TRBD1
TGTGCCACCAGTGACAAGGGGGCCGGGAGCAATCAGCCCCAGCATTTT
CATSDKGAGSNQPQHF
>TRBV6-5|TRBJ2-5|15|.|TRBD1
TGTGCCAGCAGTTCCCTGTCAGGGGGCAAGGAGACCCAGTACTTC
CASSSLSGGKETQYF
>TRBV6-5|TRBJ1-1|15|.|.
TGTGCCAGCAGTCCGCAGGGGATAATGAACACTGAAGCTTTCTTT
CASSPQGIMNTEAFF
>TRBV19|TRBJ2-7|15|.|.
TGTGCCAGTAGTATTTCGTCCACAGGATCCTACGAGCAGTACTTC
CASSISSTGSYEQYF
>TRBV5-5|TRBJ2-5|15|.|TRBD2
TGTGCCAGCAGCTTGGCTCTAGCGGCCTGGGAGACCCAGTACTTC
CASSLALAAWETQYF
>TRBV11-1|TRBJ1-1|13|few|.
TGTGCCAGCGATCAGGGGAGAGGCACTGAAGCTTTCTTT
CASDQGRGTEAFF
>TRBV28|TRBJ1-4|16|once|.
TGTGCCAGCAGTTTTATGGACACCTCAACTAATGAAAAACTGTTTTTT
CASSFMDTSTNEKLFF
>TRBV5-4|TRBJ2-5|16|.|TRBD2
TGTGCCAGCAGCTTTGATCCCCTAGCGGGATTTGAGACCCAGTACTTC
CASSFDPLAGFETQYF
>TRBV29-1|TRBJ2-7|15|.|TRBD2
TGCAGCGTTTCCCGAGGGACTAGCGGGATTTACGAGCAGTACTTC
CSVSRGTSGIYEQYF
>TRBV30|TRBJ1-4|15|.|TRBD1
TGTGCCTGGAGTCGAGGGACAGGGGGTAATGAAAAACTGTTTTTT
CAWSRGTGGNEKLFF
>TRBV5-1|TRBJ2-2|16|.|TRBD2
TGCGCCAGCAGCCCGACTAGCGGGACCAACACCGGGGAGCTGTTTTTT
CASSPTSGTNTGELFF
>TRBV7-9|TRBJ2-7|15|once|TRBD2
TGTGCCAGCAGCTTATTAGCGGGGGCAGCCTACGAGCAGTACTTC
CASSLLAGAAYEQYF
>TRBV3-1/TRBV3-2|TRBJ2-1|16|.|.
TGTGCCAGCAGCCAAGAATTCCGGGGCGGGAATGATGAGCAGTTCTTC
CASSQEFRGGNDEQFF
>TRBV27|TRBJ2-2|14|.|.
TGTGCCAGCCAGGGAGGAAAGAACACCGGGGAGCTGTTTTTT
CASQGGKNTGELFF
>TRBV7-6|TRBJ2-1|19|.|TRBD2
TGTGCCAGCAGCCTCGGACTAGCGGGAGTTTATAGCTCCTACAATGAGCAGTTCTTC
CASSLGLAGVYSSYNEQFF
>TRBV5-1|TRBJ2-5|14|.|.
TGCGCCAGCAGCTTAGCAAAAAGCCAAGAGACCCAGTACTTC
CASSLAKSQETQYF
>TRBV9|TRBJ2-3|13|once|.
TGTGCCAGCAGCGCAACCTACACAGATACGCAGTATTTT
CASSATYTDTQYF
>TRBV4-1|TRBJ1-5|15|few|.
TGCGCCAGCAGCCAAGACAGGGTTGGAAATCAGCCCCAGCATTTT
CASSQDRVGNQPQHF
>TRBV28|TRBJ1-5|14|.|.
TGTGCCAGCAGTTCGTCGAGCGGCAATCAGCCCCAGCATTTT
CASSSSSGNQPQHF